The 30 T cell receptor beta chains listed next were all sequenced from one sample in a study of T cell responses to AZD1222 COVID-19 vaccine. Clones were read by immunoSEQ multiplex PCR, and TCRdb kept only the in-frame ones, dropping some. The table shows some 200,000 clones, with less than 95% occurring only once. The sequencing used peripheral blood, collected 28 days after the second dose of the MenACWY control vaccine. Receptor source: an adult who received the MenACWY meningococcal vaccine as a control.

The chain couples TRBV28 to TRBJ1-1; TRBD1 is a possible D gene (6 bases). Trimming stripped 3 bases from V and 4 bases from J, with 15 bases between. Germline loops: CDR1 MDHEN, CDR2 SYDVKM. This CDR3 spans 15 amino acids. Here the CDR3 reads CASSLMGARATEAFF. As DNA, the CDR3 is TGTGCCAGCAGTTTGATGGGGGCGCGGGCCACTGAAGCTTTCTTT.

CDR3 region: CASSYNRAYEQYF. DNA of the CDR3: TGTGCCAGCAGTTACAACAGGGCTTACGAGCAGTACTTC. This chain uses TRBV6-5 with TRBJ2-7; the D gene is possibly TRBD1 (6 bases). The germline V gene has CDR1 MNHEY and CDR2 SVGAGI. The CDR3 has 13 residues. V lost 2 bases to trimming and J lost 4 bases, with 9 bases between them.

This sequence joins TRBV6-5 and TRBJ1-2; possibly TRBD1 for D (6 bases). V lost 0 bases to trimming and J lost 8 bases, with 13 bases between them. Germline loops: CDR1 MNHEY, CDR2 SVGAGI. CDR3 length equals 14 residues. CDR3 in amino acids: CASSYSGGRDGYTF. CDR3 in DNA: TGTGCCAGCAGTTACTCCGGGGGGCGCGACGGCTACACCTTC.

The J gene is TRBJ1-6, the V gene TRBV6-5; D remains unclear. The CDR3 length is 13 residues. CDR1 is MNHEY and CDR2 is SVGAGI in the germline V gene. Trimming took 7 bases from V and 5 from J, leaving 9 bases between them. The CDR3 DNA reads TGTGCCAGCAAGGCCAGCCATAATTCACCCCTCCACTTT. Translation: CASKASHNSPLHF.

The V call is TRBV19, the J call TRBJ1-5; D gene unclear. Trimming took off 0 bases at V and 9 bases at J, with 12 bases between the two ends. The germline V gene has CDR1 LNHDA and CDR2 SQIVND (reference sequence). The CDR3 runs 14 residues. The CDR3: CASSIDPQQTPQHF. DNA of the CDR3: TGTGCCAGTAGTATAGATCCCCAGCAGACGCCCCAGCATTTT.

The CDR3: CATSFGTNTEAFF. The CDR3 DNA reads as TGTGCCACCAGCTTCGGAACGAACACTGAAGCTTTCTTT. The J gene is TRBJ1-1, the V gene TRBV15; D call uncertain. Germline CDR1 is LNHNV and CDR2 is YYDKDF (reference sequence). The ends were cut back, 5 bases at V and 1 base at J, with 8 bases in the middle. The CDR3 loop spans 13 amino acids.

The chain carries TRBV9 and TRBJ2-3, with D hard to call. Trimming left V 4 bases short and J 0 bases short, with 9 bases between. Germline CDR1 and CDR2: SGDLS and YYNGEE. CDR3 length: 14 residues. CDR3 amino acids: CASSTPGSTDTQYF. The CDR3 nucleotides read TGTGCCAGCAGCACCCCCGGGAGCACAGATACGCAGTATTTT.

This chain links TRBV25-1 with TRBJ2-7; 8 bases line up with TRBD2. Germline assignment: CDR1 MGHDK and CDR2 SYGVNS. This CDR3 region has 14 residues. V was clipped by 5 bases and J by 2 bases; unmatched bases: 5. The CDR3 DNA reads TGTGCCAGCAGTAAACCGGGACTAGCCTACGAGCAGTACTTC. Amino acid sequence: CASSKPGLAYEQYF.

Here the CDR3 DNA reads TGCGCCAGCAGCTCAGGGGGCGCTGGGTCCTACGAGCAGTACTTC. Its translation: CASSSGGAGSYEQYF. The chain recombines TRBV5-1 with TRBJ2-7; 8 nucleotides match TRBD1. The germline V gene has CDR1 SGHRS and CDR2 YFSETQ. The CDR3 runs to 15 residues. V was clipped by 3 bases and J by 1 base; unmatched bases: 6.

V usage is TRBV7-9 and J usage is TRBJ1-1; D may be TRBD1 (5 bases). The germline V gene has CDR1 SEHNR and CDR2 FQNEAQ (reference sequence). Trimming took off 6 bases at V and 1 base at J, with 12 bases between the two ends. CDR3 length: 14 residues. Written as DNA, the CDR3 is TGTGCCAGCAGTCCCCTGGGGGGGAACACTGAAGCTTTCTTT. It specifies CASSPLGGNTEAFF.

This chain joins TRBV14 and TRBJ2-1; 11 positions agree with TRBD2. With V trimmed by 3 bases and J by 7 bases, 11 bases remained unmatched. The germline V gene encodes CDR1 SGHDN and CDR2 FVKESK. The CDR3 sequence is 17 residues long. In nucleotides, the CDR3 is TGTGCCAGCAGCCACATGACACTAGCGGGAGCCGGGAATGAGCAGTTCTTC. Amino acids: CASSHMTLAGAGNEQFF.

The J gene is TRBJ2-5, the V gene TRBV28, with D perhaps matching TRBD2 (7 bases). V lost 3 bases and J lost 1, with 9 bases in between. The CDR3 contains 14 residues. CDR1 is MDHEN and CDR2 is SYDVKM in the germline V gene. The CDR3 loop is CASSFRGGQETQYF. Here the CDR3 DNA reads TGTGCCAGCAGTTTTAGGGGGGGCCAAGAGACCCAGTACTTC.

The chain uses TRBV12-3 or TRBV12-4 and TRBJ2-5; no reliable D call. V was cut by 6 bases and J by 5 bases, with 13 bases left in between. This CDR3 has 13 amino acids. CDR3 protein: CASSLPVAETQYF. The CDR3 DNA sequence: TGTGCCAGCAGCCTACCGGTCGCGGAGACCCAGTACTTC.

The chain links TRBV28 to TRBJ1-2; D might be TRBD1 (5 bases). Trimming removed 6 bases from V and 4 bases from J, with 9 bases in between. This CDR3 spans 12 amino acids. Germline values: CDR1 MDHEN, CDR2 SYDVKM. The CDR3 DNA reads TGTGCCAGCAGCACAGGAGCCTATGGCTACACCTTC. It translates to CASSTGAYGYTF.

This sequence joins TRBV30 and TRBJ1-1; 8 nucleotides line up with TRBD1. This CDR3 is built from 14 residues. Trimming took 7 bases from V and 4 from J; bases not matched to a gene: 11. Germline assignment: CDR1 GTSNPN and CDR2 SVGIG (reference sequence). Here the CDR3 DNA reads TGTGCCTACCATACGACAGGGGTGAGCACTGAAGCTTTCTTT. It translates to CAYHTTGVSTEAFF.

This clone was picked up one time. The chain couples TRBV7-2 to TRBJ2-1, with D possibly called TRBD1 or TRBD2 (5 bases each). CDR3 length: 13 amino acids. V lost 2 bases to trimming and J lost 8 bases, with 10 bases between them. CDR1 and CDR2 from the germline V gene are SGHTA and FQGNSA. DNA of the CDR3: TGTGCCAGCAGCTTACGACGGGGCGATGAGCAGTTCTTC. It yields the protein CASSLRRGDEQFF.

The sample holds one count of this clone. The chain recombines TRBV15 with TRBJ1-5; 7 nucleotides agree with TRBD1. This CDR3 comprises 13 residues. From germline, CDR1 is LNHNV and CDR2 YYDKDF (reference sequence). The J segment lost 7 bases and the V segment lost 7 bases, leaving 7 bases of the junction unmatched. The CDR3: CATTPQGNQPQHF. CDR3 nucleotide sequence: TGTGCCACCACCCCACAGGGGAACCAGCCCCAGCATTTT.

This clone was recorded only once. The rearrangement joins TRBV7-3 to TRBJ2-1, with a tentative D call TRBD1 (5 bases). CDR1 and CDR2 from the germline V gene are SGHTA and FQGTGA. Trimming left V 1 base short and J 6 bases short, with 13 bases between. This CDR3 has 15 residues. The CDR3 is CASSLKPDKINEQFF. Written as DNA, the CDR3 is TGTGCCAGCAGCTTAAAGCCGGACAAAATCAATGAGCAGTTCTTC.

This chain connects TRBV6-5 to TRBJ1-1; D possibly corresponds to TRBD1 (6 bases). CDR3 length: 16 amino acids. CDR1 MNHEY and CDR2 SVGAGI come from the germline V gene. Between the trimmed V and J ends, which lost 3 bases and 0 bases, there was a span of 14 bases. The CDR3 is CASSYRGTGLNTEAFF. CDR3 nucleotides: TGTGCCAGCAGTTATAGGGGGACCGGGTTGAACACTGAAGCTTTCTTT.

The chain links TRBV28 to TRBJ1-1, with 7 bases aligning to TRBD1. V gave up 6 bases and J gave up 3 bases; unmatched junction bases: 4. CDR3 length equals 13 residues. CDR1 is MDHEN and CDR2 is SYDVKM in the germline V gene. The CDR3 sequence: CASSDRVDTEAFF. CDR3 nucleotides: TGTGCCAGCAGCGACAGGGTGGACACTGAAGCTTTCTTT. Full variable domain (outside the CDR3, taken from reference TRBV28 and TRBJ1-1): DVKVTQSSRYLVKRTGEKVFLECVQDMDHENMFWYRQDPGLGLRLIYFSYDVKMKEKGDIPEGYSVSREKKERFSLILESASTNQTSMYLCASSDRVDTEAFFGQGTRLTVV.

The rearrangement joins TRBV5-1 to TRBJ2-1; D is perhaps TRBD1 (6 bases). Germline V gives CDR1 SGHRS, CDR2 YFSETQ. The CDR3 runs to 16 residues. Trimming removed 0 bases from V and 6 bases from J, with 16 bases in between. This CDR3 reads CASSLVKTQGSNEQFF. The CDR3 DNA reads TGCGCCAGCAGCTTGGTCAAGACACAGGGTAGCAATGAGCAGTTCTTC.

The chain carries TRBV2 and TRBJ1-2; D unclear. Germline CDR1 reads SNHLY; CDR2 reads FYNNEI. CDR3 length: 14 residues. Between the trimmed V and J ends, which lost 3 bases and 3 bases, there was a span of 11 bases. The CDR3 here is CASSELAGDYGYTF. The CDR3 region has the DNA TGTGCCAGCAGTGAGTTGGCAGGAGACTATGGCTACACCTTC.

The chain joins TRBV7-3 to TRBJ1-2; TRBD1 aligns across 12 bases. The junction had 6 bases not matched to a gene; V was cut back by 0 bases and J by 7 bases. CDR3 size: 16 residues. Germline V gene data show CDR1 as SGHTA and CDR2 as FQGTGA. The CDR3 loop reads CASSLTGGGQGAGYTF. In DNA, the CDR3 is TGTGCCAGCAGCTTAACGGGCGGGGGACAGGGGGCTGGCTACACCTTC.

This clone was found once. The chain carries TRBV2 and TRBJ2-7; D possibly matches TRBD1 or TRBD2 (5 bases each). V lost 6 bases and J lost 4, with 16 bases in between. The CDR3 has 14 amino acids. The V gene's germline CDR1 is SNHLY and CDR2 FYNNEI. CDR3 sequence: CASRTGTKGYEQYF. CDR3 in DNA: TGTGCCAGCAGGACCGGGACCAAAGGGTACGAGCAGTACTTC.

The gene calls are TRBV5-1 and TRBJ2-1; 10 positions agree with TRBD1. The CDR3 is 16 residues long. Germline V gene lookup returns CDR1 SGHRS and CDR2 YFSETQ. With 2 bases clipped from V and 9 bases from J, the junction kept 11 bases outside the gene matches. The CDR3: CASSFTGTGVQGEQFF. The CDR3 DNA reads TGCGCCAGCAGCTTCACCGGGACAGGGGTGCAAGGTGAGCAGTTCTTC. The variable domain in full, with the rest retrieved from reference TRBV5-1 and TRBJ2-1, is KAGVTQTPRYLIKTRGQQVTLSCSPISGHRSVSWYQQTPGQGLQFLFEYFSETQRNKGNFPGRFSGRQFSNSRSEMNVSTLELGDSALYLCASSFTGTGVQGEQFFGPGTRLTVL.

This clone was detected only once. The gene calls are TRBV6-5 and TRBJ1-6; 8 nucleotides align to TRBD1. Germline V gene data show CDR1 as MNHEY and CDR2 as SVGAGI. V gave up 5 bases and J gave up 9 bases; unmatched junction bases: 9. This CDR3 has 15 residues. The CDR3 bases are TGTGCCAGCAGTACAGAGGTGACAGGGGTTTCACCCCTCCACTTT. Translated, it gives CASSTEVTGVSPLHF.

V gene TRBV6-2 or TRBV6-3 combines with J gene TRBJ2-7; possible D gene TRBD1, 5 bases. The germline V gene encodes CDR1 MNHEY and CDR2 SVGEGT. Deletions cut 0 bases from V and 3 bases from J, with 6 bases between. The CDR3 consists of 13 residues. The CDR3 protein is CASSYSQGYEQYF. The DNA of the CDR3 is TGTGCCAGCAGTTACTCCCAGGGCTACGAGCAGTACTTC.

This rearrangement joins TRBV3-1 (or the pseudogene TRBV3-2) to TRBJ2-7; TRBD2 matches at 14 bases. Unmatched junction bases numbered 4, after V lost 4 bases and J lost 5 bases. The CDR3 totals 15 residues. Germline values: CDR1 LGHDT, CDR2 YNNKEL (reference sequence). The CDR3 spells CASSLWTSGRNEQYF. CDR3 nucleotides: TGTGCCAGCAGCCTGTGGACTAGCGGGAGGAACGAGCAGTACTTC.

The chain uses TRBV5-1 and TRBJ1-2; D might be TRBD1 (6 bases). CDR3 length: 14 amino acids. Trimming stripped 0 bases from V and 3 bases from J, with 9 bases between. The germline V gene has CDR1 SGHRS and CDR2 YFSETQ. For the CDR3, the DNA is TGCGCCAGCAGCTTGGTTCCAGGGGACTATGGCTACACCTTC. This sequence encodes CASSLVPGDYGYTF. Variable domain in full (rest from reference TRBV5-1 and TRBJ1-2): KAGVTQTPRYLIKTRGQQVTLSCSPISGHRSVSWYQQTPGQGLQFLFEYFSETQRNKGNFPGRFSGRQFSNSRSEMNVSTLELGDSALYLCASSLVPGDYGYTFGSGTRLTVV.

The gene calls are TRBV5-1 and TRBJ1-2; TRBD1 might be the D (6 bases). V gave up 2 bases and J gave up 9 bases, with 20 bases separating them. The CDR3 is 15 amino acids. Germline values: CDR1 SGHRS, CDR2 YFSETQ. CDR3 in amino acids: CASSLKGGAGTSYTF. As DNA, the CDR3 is TGCGCCAGCAGCTTAAAAGGGGGTGCTGGCACGAGCTACACCTTC. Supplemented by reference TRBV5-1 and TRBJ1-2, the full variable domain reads KAGVTQTPRYLIKTRGQQVTLSCSPISGHRSVSWYQQTPGQGLQFLFEYFSETQRNKGNFPGRFSGRQFSNSRSEMNVSTLELGDSALYLCASSLKGGAGTSYTFGSGTRLTVV.